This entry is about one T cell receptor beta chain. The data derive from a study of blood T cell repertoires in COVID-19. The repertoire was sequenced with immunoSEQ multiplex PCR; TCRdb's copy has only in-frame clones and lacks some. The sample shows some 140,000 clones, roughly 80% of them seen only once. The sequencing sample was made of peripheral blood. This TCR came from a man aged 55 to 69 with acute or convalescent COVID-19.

The CDR3 reads CASSVRSGGASYEQYF. CDR3 in DNA: TGTGCCAGCAGCGTACGGTCAGGGGGCGCCTCCTACGAGCAGTACTTC. The chain recombines TRBV5-6 with TRBJ2-7; 8 nucleotides agree with TRBD1. Germline lookup yields CDR1 SGHDT and CDR2 YYEEEE. Unmatched junction bases numbered 9, after V lost 4 bases and J lost 0 bases. This CDR3 has 16 residues.